The sample holds a few counts of the clone carrying this T cell receptor beta chain. RNA transcripts served as template for amplifying TCR beta CDR3 sequences. First-round RT-PCR with HTBI primers preceded a second-round multiplex PCR. TCRdb reanalysed the multiplex PCR reads using MiXCR and keeps one entry per CDR3 protein. There are over a million distinct CDR3 sequences in the sample; roughly two fifths occur only once, and around 10% lies in the top ten. The sample belongs to a study of Graves' ophthalmopathy and Graves' hyperthyroidism. The CDR3 length is 16 residues. Germline values: CDR1 SGHVS, CDR2 FQNEAQ. The germline V and J ends were trimmed by 1 base and 0 bases, with 9 bases remaining between them.

This chain links TRBV7-8 with TRBJ2-2; D gene unclear. The specimen sequenced was peripheral blood or thyroid tissue (not recorded which). This sequence was found in an adult man with Graves' hyperthyroidism. CDR3 DNA: TGTGCCAGCAGCTTAGTTCGGAAGTCGAACACCGGGGAGCTGTTTTTT. Amino acids: CASSLVRKSNTGELFF.